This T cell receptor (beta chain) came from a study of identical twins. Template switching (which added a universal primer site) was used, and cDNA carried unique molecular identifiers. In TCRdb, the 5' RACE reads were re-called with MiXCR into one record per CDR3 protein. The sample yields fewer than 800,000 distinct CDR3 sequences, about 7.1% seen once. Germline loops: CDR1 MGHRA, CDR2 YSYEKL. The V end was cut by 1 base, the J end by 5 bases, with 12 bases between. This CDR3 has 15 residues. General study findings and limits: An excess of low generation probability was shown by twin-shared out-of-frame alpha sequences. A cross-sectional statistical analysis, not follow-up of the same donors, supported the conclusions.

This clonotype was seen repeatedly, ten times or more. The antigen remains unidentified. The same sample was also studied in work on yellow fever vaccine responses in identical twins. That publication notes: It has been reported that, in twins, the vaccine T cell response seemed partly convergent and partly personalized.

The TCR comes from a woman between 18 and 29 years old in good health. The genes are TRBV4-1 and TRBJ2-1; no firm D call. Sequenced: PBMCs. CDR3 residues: CASSQARPTNNEQFF. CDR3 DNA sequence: TGCGCCAGCAGCCAAGCTCGCCCCACCAACAATGAGCAGTTCTTC.